This T cell receptor (beta chain) was identified during a study of cytomegalovirus exposure and HLA in healthy donors. Turning to the study itself: Among about 380 genotyped donors, approximately 80% fell in the Caucasian-associated ancestry cluster.

Researchers ran the PCR with 60 Vbeta and 13 Jbeta primers. Generated by immunoSEQ multiplex PCR, the TCRdb table keeps only in-frame clones and is missing some. The sample has roughly 200,000 clones; 77% are singletons. CDR1 is SNHLY and CDR2 is FYNNEI in the germline V gene. The CDR3 has 17 amino acids. The V and J ends lost 0 bases and 4 bases, in that order; junction bases with no gene match: 4. The specimen sequenced was PBMCs. The gene calls are TRBV2 and TRBJ2-3; 13 nucleotides line up with TRBD2. The source is a woman in her sixties in good health and CMV-seropositive. CDR3 loop: CASSEARLAGGADTQYF. DNA for the CDR3: TGTGCCAGCAGTGAAGCCCGACTAGCGGGGGGAGCAGATACGCAGTATTTT.